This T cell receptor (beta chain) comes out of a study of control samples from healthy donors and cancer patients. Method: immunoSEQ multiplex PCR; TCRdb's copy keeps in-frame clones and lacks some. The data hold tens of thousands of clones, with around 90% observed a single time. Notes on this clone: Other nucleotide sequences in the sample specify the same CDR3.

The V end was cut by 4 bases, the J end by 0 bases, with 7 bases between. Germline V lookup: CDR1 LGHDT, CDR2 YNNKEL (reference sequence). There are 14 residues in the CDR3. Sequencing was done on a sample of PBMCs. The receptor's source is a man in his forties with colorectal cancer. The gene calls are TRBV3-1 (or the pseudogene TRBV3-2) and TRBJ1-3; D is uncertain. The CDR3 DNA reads TGTGCCAGCAGCCCCGCGTCCTCTGGAAACACCATATATTTT. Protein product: CASSPASSGNTIYF.